This T cell receptor (beta chain) derives from a study of blood T cell repertoires in COVID-19. Study-wide context: Acute-phase and convalescent COVID-19 samples originated in the United States, Italy and Spain.

V was pared by 4 bases and J by 1 base, with 11 bases between. Germline CDR1 reads SGDLS; CDR2 reads YYNGEE. There are 14 residues in the CDR3. Per the study methods: Nucleated cell number was recorded as an estimate derived from reference gene primer amplification. Libraries were prepared by immunoSEQ multiplex PCR; TCRdb keeps only in-frame clonotypes and omits some of them. V, J and clone size derive from that table, while D and trimming were established from the DNA sequence. This sample yields some 200,000 clones, of which about 85% are seen a single time; roughly 8% belongs to the top ten. Specimen: peripheral blood. The sequence derives from a woman aged 55-69 years with acute or convalescent COVID-19. The chain combines TRBV9 with TRBJ1-1; D is ambiguous. CDR3 amino acids: CASSPSAENTEAFF. DNA for the CDR3: TGTGCCAGCAGCCCCAGCGCCGAGAACACTGAAGCTTTCTTT.